These 10 T cell receptor beta chains share one sample of origin, sequenced in a study of blood T cell repertoires in COVID-19. Some clones are missing from TCRdb's copy, which holds only in-frame ones; the method was immunoSEQ multiplex PCR. The sample holds about 230,000 clones, 83% seen once. The sample consisted of peripheral blood. These receptors were collected from a woman between 45 and 60 years old with acute or convalescent COVID-19.

The chain couples TRBV19 to TRBJ1-5; TRBD1 aligns across 7 bases. The CDR3 is 17 amino acids. Trimming removed 7 bases from V and 5 bases from J; junction bases left unmatched: 17. CDR1 LNHDA and CDR2 SQIVND come from the germline V gene (reference sequence). The CDR3 DNA follows: TGTGCCAGTACCCTATCCACCCCGCAGGGGGGTCATCAGCCCCAGCATTTT. Its protein product is CASTLSTPQGGHQPQHF.

This chain connects TRBV24-1 to TRBJ1-5; tentative D call: TRBD1 (5 bases). The germline V gene encodes CDR1 KGHDR and CDR2 SFDVKD. This CDR3 has 14 residues. The V end was cut by 5 bases, the J end by 3 bases, with 10 bases between. The CDR3 region is CATSAGHFNQPQHF. In DNA, the CDR3 is TGTGCCACCAGTGCAGGACACTTCAATCAGCCCCAGCATTTT.

This chain uses TRBV19 with TRBJ2-5, with 7 bases fitting TRBD1. The ends lost 6 bases at V and 4 bases at J; junction bases unmatched: 8. The CDR3 is made up of 14 amino acids. Germline values: CDR1 LNHDA, CDR2 SQIVND (reference sequence). CDR3 protein: CASRDRDRRETQYF. For the CDR3, the DNA is TGTGCCAGTAGAGACAGGGACCGGCGAGAGACCCAGTACTTC.

This chain joins TRBV28 and TRBJ1-2; D remains unclear. Germline CDR1 reads MDHEN; CDR2 reads SYDVKM. V was shortened by 3 bases and J by 0 bases, with 8 bases between the two germline ends. CDR3 length: 14 residues. CDR3 sequence reads: CASSLRVSNYGYTF. DNA of the CDR3: TGTGCCAGCAGTTTGCGGGTTTCTAACTATGGCTACACCTTC.

The V gene is TRBV29-1, the J gene TRBJ2-5, with D unresolved. Germline V gene data show CDR1 as SQVTM and CDR2 as ANQGSEA. Trimming left V 4 bases short and J 5 bases short, with 8 bases between. The CDR3 sequence is 11 residues long. In nucleotides, the CDR3 is TGCAGCGTTGGTATCTTTGAGACCCAGTACTTC. It translates to CSVGIFETQYF.

The J gene is TRBJ1-1, the V gene TRBV24-1; D is uncertain. V was cut by 7 bases and J by 2 bases, with 16 bases left in between. Germline CDR1 is KGHDR and CDR2 is SFDVKD. The CDR3 consists of 15 residues. The CDR3 region has the DNA TGTGCCACCAGGGGTGACGGGTCTGGTAACACTGAAGCTTTCTTT. Its protein product is CATRGDGSGNTEAFF.

The chain carries TRBV4-2 and TRBJ1-2; TRBD1 matches 8 bases. This CDR3 comprises 16 residues. The ends lost 3 bases at V and 4 bases at J; junction bases unmatched: 10. Germline V gives CDR1 LGHNA, CDR2 YNFKEQ. CDR3 loop: CASSHQQGDYRYGYTF. DNA of the CDR3: TGTGCCAGCAGCCACCAACAGGGGGATTACCGCTATGGCTACACCTTC.

The CDR3 is CASKLGTGGRETQYF. The CDR3 DNA reads as TGTGCCAGCAAGCTCGGGACAGGGGGCCGGGAGACCCAGTACTTC. The V and J genes are TRBV6-6 and TRBJ2-5, with TRBD1 identical over 12 bases. With 7 bases clipped from V and 5 bases from J, the junction kept 8 bases outside the gene matches. From germline, CDR1 is MNHNY and CDR2 SVGAGI (reference sequence). This CDR3 comprises 15 residues.

The chain combines TRBV7-2 with TRBJ1-5; 7 nucleotides line up with TRBD1. CDR3 length: 16 amino acids. Trimming took 6 bases from V and 0 from J; bases not matched to a gene: 8. Germline-derived CDR1 and CDR2 are SGHTA and FQGNSA. The CDR3 loop is CASSPGGTYSNQPQHF. The DNA of the CDR3 is TGTGCCAGCAGTCCAGGGGGGACTTATAGCAATCAGCCCCAGCATTTT.

The CDR3 protein is CASSEAAGQGTDTQYF. CDR3 DNA: TGTGCCAGCAGTGAAGCCGCGGGACAGGGAACAGATACGCAGTATTTT. The V and J genes are TRBV6-1 and TRBJ2-3; 9 bases are a match to TRBD1. V shed 0 bases and J 3 bases; nucleotides not matched to a gene: 4. Germline lookup yields CDR1 MNHNS and CDR2 SASEGT. The CDR3 has 16 amino acids.